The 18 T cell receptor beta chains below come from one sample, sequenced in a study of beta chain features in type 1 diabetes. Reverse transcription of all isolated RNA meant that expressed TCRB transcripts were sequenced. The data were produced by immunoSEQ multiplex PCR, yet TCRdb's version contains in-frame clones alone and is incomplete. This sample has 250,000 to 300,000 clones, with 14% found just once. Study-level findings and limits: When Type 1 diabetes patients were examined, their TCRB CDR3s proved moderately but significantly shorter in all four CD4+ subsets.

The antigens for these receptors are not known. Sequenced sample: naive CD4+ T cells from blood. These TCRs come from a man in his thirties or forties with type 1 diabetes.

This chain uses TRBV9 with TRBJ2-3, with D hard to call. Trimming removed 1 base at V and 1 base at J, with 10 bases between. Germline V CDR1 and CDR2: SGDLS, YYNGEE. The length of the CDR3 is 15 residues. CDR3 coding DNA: TGTGCCAGCAGCGTACCCCCAGAAGGCACAGATACGCAGTATTTT. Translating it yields CASSVPPEGTDTQYF.

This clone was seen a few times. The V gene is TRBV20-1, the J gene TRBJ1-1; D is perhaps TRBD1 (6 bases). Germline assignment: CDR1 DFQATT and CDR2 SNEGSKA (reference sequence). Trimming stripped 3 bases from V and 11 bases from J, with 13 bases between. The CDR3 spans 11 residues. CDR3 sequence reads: CSARRGRWAFF. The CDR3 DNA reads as TGCAGTGCTAGGCGGGGGCGGTGGGCTTTCTTT.

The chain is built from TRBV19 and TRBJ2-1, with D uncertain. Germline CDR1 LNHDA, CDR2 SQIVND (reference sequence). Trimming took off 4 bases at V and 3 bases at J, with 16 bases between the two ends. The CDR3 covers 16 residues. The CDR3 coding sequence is TGTGCCAGTAGTACCCCTTTAGGAACTAACTACAATGAGCAGTTCTTC. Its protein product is CASSTPLGTNYNEQFF.

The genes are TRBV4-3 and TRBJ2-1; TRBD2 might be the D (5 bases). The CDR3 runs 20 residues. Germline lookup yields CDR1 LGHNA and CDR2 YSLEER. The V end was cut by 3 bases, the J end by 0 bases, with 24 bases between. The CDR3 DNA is TGCGCCAGCAGCCACGGAACCTGGCGGGCTGTCGGATTCTCCTACAATGAGCAGTTCTTC. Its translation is CASSHGTWRAVGFSYNEQFF.

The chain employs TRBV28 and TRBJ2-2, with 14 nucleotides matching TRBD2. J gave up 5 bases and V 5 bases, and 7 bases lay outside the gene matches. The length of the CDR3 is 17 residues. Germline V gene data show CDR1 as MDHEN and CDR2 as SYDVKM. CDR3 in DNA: TGTGCCAGCAGTCTCGGGACTAGCGGGAGTTTTACCGGGGAGCTGTTTTTT. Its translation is CASSLGTSGSFTGELFF.

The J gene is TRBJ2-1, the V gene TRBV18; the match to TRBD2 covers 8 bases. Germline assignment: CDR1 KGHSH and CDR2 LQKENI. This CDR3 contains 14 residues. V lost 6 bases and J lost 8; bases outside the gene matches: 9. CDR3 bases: TGTGCCAGCTCCCCCTGGCGGGAGGAGGATGAGCAGTTCTTC. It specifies CASSPWREEDEQFF.

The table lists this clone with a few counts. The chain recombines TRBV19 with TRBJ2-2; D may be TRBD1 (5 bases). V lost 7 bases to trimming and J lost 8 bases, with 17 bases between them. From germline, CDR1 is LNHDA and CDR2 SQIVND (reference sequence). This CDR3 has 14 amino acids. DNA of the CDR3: TGTGCCAGTACCCCCGGTAGGGGTCGAGGGGAGCTGTTTTTT. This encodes CASTPGRGRGELFF.

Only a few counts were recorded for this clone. CDR3 nucleotide sequence: TGTGCCAGCAGCGTAGACTCCTTCTCTGGAAACACCATATATTTT. It specifies CASSVDSFSGNTIYF. The chain combines TRBV9 with TRBJ1-3; D is unresolved. Trimming removed 0 bases at V and 0 bases at J, with 7 bases between. Germline CDR1 is SGDLS and CDR2 is YYNGEE. This CDR3 has 15 residues.

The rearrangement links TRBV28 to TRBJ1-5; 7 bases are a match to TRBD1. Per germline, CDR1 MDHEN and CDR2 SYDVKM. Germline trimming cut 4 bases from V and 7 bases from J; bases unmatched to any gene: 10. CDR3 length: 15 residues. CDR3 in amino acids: CASSSATGRGQPQHF. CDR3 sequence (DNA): TGTGCCAGCAGTTCCGCGACAGGGCGAGGGCAGCCCCAGCATTTT.

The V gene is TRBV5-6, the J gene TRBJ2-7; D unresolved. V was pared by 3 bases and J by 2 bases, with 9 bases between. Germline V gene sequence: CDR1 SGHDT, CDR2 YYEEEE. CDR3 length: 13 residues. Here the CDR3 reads CASSSVVPYEQYF. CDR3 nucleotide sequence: TGTGCCAGCAGCTCGGTAGTGCCCTACGAGCAGTACTTC.

CDR3 nucleotide sequence: TGTGCCAGCAGTTGGCAGGGAAACAATGGCTACACCTTC. This gives the protein CASSWQGNNGYTF. The chain carries TRBV6-6 and TRBJ1-2; possible D gene TRBD1, 5 bases. Germline CDR1 and CDR2: MNHNY and SVGAGI (reference sequence). This CDR3 is built from 13 residues. V gave up 4 bases and J gave up 6 bases, with 12 bases separating them.

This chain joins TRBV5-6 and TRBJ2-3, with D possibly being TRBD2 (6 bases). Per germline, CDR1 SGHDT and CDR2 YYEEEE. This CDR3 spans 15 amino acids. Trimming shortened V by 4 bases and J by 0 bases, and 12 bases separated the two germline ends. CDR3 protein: CASSEIAESTDTQYF. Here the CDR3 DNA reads TGTGCCAGCAGCGAAATAGCGGAAAGCACAGATACGCAGTATTTT.

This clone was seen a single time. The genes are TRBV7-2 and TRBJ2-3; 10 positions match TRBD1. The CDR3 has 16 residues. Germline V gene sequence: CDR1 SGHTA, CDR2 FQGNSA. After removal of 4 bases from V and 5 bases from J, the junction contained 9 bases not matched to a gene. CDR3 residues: CASSSRPGQGQDTQYF. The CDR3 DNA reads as TGTGCCAGCAGCTCTAGGCCGGGACAGGGGCAAGATACGCAGTATTTT.

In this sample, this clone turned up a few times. The CDR3 DNA reads as TGTGCCAGCAGCCCCCATCAACTCCTACAGAATGAGCAGTTCTTC. It codes for CASSPHQLLQNEQFF. The gene calls are TRBV7-8 and TRBJ2-1; D is undetermined. CDR1 and CDR2 (germline): SGHVS, FQNEAQ. V was pared by 5 bases and J by 7 bases, with 18 bases between. The CDR3 spans 15 residues.

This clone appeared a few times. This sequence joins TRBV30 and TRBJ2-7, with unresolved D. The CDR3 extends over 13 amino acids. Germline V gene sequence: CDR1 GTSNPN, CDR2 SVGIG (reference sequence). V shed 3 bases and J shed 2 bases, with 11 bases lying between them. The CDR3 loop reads CAWRASATYEQYF. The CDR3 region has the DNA TGTGCCTGGAGGGCTAGTGCCACCTACGAGCAGTACTTC.

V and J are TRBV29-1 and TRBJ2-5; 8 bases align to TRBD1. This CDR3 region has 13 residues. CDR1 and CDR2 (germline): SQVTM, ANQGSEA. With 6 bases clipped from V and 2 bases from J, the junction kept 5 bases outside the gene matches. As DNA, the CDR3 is TGCAGCGTGAGGACAGGGCTTCAAGAGACCCAGTACTTC. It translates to CSVRTGLQETQYF.

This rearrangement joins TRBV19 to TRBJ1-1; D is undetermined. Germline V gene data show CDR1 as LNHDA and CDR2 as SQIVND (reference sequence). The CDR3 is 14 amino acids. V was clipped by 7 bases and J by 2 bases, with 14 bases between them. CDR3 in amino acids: CASTTRAGNTEAFF. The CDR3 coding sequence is TGTGCCAGTACCACCCGGGCGGGAAACACTGAAGCTTTCTTT.

As DNA, the CDR3 is TGTGCCAGCAGCCCGGACAGGGGCCCTTCTGGGGCCAACGTCCTGACTTTC. Protein sequence: CASSPDRGPSGANVLTF. The V and J genes are TRBV14 and TRBJ2-6; TRBD1 matches 9 bases. This CDR3 contains 17 residues. V was clipped by 4 bases and J by 1 base; unmatched bases: 5. CDR1 and CDR2 (germline): SGHDN, FVKESK.